The next 6 T cell receptor beta chains were all read from a single sample in a study of siplizumab effects on memory and regulatory T cells. Assay used: immunoSEQ multiplex PCR; TCRdb lists only in-frame clones, some missing. The table shows roughly 56,000 clones, with about 97% occurring only once. Sequenced: naive CD8+ T cells sorted from blood. Receptors were obtained from a human donor in good health.

This CDR3 reads CASSYGTANTEAFF. CDR3 sequence (DNA): TGTGCCAGCAGTTACGGGACAGCGAACACTGAAGCTTTCTTT. This chain connects TRBV6-5 to TRBJ1-1; 7 bases match TRBD1. Per the germline V gene, CDR1 is MNHEY and CDR2 is SVGAGI. V shed 2 bases, J shed 1 base, and the junction held 1 base outside the gene matches. The CDR3 has 14 residues.

V gene TRBV6-5 combines with J gene TRBJ2-7, with 7 nucleotides matching TRBD2. J lost 6 bases, V lost 4 bases, and 3 bases had no gene match. CDR3 length equals 12 residues. From germline, CDR1 is MNHEY and CDR2 SVGAGI. The CDR3 here is CASSFGEGEQYF. CDR3 nucleotides: TGTGCCAGCAGTTTTGGGGAGGGCGAGCAGTACTTC.

The chain joins TRBV28 to TRBJ2-1, with D hard to call. From germline, CDR1 is MDHEN and CDR2 SYDVKM. V was shortened by 2 bases and J by 10 bases, with 9 bases between the two germline ends. The CDR3 is 12 amino acids. This CDR3 is CASSLGVREQFF. CDR3 DNA: TGTGCCAGCAGTTTAGGAGTCAGGGAGCAGTTCTTC.

The sample holds one count of this clone. The V and J genes are TRBV11-2 and TRBJ2-7; TRBD2 might be the D (5 bases). Germline values: CDR1 SGHAT, CDR2 FQNNGV. Trimming took off 3 bases at V and 3 bases at J, with 15 bases between the two ends. The CDR3 runs 15 residues. The CDR3 bases are TGTGCCAGCAGCTTTGATTGGGGAGAGGGCTACGAGCAGTACTTC. Translation: CASSFDWGEGYEQYF.

The chain employs TRBV9 and TRBJ1-2; D remains ambiguous. The CDR3 is 12 residues long. Germline V CDR1 and CDR2: SGDLS, YYNGEE. The V gene lost 6 bases and the J gene lost 5 bases, with 11 bases spanning the gap. CDR3 sequence (DNA): TGTGCCAGCAATGGGGAGCGGTATGGCTACACCTTC. Encoded protein: CASNGERYGYTF.

The V gene is TRBV9, the J gene TRBJ2-5; TRBD1 matches 9 bases. There are 16 residues in the CDR3. Per the germline V gene, CDR1 is SGDLS and CDR2 is YYNGEE. With V trimmed by 3 bases and J by 5 bases, 11 bases remained unmatched. The CDR3 loop reads CASSDPGQGVRETQYF. As DNA, the CDR3 is TGTGCCAGCAGCGACCCGGGACAGGGTGTGAGGGAGACCCAGTACTTC. Filled out from reference TRBV9 and TRBJ2-5, the complete variable domain reads DSGVTQTPKHLITATGQRVTLRCSPRSGDLSVYWYQQSLDQGLQFLIQYYNGEERAKGNILERFSAQQFPDLHSELNLSSLELGDSALYFCASSDPGQGVRETQYFGPGTRLLVL.